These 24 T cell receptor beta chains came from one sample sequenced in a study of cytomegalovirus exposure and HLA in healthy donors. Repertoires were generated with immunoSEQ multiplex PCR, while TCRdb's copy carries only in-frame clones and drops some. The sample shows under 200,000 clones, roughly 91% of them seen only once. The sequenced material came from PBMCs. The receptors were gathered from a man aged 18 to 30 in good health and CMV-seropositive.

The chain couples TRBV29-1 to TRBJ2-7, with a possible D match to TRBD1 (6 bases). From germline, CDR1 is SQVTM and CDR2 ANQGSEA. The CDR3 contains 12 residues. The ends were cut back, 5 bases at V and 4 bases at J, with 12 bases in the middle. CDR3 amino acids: CSVSGQDYEQYF. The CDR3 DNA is TGCAGCGTTTCGGGACAAGATTACGAGCAGTACTTC.

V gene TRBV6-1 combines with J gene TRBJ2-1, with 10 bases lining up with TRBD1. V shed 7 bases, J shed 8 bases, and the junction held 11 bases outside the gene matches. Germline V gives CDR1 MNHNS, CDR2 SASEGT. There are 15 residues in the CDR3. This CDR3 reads CASNPGTGDLDEQFF. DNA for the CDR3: TGTGCCAGCAATCCCGGGACAGGGGATTTAGATGAGCAGTTCTTC.

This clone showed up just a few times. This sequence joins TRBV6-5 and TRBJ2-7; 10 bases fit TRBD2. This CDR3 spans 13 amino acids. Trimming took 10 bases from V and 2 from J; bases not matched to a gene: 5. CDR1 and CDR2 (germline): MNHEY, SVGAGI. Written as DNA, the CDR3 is TGTGCCACCCGGACTAGCGGTACCTACGAGCAGTACTTC. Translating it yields CATRTSGTYEQYF.

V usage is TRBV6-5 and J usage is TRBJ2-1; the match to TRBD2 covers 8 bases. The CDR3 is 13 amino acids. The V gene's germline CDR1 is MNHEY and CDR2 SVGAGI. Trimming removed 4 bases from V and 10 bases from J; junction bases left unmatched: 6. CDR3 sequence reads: CASSFSLAGEQFF. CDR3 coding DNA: TGTGCCAGCAGTTTCTCTTTAGCGGGAGAGCAGTTCTTC.

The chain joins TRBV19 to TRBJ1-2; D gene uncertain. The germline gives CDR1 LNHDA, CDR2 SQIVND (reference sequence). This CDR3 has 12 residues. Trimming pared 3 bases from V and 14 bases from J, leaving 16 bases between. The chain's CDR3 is CASSIEKRPRTF. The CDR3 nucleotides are TGTGCCAGTAGTATCGAGAAGAGGCCCCGGACCTTC.

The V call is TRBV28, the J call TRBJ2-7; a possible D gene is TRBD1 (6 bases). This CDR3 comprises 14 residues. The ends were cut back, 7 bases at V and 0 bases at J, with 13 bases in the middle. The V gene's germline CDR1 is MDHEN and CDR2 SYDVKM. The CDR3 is CASTQQGGSYEQYF. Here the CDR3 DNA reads TGTGCCAGCACCCAACAGGGTGGCTCCTACGAGCAGTACTTC.

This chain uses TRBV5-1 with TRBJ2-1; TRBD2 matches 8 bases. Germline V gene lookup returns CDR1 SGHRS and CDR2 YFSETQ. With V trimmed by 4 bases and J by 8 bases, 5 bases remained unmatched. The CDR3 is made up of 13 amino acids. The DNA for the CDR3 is TGCGCCAGCAGCCTCCGGACTAGCCATGAGCAGTTCTTC. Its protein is CASSLRTSHEQFF.

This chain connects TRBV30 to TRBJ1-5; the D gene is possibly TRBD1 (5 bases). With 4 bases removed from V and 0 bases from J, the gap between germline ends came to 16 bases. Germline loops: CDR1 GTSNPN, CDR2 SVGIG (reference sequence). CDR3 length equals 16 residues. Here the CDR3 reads CAWIREGSDSNQPQHF. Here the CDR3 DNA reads TGTGCCTGGATAAGGGAGGGGTCCGATAGCAATCAGCCCCAGCATTTT.

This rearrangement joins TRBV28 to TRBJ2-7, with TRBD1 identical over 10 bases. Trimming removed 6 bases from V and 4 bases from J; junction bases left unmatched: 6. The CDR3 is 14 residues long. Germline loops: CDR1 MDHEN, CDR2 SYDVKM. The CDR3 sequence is CASRPGTGEYEQYF. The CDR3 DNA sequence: TGTGCCAGCAGGCCCGGGACAGGGGAGTACGAGCAGTACTTC.

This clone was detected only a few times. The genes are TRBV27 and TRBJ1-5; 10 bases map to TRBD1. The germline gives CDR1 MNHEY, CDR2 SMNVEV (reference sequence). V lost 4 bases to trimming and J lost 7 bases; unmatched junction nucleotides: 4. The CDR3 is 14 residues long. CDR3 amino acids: CASSSGQGNQPQHF. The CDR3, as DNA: TGTGCCAGCAGTTCGGGACAGGGGAACCAGCCCCAGCATTTT.

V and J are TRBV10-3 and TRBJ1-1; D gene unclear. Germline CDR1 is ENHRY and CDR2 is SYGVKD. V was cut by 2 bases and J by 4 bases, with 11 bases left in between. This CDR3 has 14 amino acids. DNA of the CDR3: TGTGCCATCAGTGAGGGGCAGGTTTTCACTGAAGCTTTCTTT. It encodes CAISEGQVFTEAFF.

The CDR3 protein is CASSEGTGMTGELFF. In nucleotides, the CDR3 is TGTGCCAGCAGTGAAGGGACAGGGATGACCGGGGAGCTGTTTTTT. V and J are TRBV2 and TRBJ2-2, with 8 bases lining up with TRBD1. This CDR3 contains 15 residues. The junction had 3 bases not matched to a gene; V was cut back by 1 base and J by 5 bases. The germline gives CDR1 SNHLY, CDR2 FYNNEI.

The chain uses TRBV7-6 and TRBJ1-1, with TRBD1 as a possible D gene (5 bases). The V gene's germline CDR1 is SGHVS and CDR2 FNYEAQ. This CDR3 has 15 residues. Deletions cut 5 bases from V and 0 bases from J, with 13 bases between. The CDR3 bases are TGTGCCAGCAGCCCCCAGCAGGGAATGAACACTGAAGCTTTCTTT. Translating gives CASSPQQGMNTEAFF.

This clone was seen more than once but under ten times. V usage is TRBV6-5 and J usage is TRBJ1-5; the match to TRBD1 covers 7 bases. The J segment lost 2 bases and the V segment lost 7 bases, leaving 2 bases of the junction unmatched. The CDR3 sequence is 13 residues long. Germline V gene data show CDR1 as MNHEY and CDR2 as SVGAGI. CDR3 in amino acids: CASKGAGNQPQHF. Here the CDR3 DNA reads TGTGCCAGCAAGGGGGCCGGCAATCAGCCCCAGCATTTT.

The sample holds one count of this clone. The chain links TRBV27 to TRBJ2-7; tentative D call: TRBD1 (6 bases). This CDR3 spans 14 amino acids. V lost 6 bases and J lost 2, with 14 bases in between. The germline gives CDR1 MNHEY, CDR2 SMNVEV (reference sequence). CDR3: CASSRTGSPYEQYF. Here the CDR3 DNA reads TGTGCCAGCAGCCGAACAGGGTCCCCCTACGAGCAGTACTTC.

Here the CDR3 reads CASSPQGTVNEKLFF. The CDR3, as DNA: TGTGCCAGCAGCCCACAGGGAACGGTTAATGAAAAACTGTTTTTT. The chain links TRBV13 to TRBJ1-4, with D possibly TRBD1 on 6 matching bases. Germline V gene sequence: CDR1 PRHDT, CDR2 FYEKMQ (reference sequence). The ends were cut back, 5 bases at V and 4 bases at J, with 14 bases in the middle. The CDR3 runs 15 residues.

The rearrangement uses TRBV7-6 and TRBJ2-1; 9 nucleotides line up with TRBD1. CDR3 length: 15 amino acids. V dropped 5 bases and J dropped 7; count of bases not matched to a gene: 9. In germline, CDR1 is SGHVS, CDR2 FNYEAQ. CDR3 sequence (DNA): TGTGCCAGCAGCATCACCGGGACAGGGTTTAATGAGCAGTTCTTC. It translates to CASSITGTGFNEQFF.

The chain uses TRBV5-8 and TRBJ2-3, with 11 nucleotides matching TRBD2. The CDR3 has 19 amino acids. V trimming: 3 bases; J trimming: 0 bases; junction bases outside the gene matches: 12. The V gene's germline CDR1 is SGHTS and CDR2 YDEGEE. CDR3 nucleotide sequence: TGTGCCAGCAGCTGGGTCATAGCGGGAGGGCCTCTTAGCACAGATACGCAGTATTTT. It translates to CASSWVIAGGPLSTDTQYF.

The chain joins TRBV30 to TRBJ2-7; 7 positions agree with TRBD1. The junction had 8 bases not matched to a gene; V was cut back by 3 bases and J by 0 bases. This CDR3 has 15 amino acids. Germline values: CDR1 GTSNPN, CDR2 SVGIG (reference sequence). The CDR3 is CAWRPLTGVSYEQYF. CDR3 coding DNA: TGTGCCTGGAGACCTCTCACAGGGGTCTCCTACGAGCAGTACTTC.

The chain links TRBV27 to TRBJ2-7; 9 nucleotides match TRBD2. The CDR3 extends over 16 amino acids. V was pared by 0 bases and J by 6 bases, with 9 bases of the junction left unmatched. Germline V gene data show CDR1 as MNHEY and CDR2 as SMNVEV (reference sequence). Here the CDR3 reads CASSLSLAGGPREQYF. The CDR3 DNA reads TGTGCCAGCAGTTTATCGTTGGCGGGAGGGCCCCGCGAGCAGTACTTC.

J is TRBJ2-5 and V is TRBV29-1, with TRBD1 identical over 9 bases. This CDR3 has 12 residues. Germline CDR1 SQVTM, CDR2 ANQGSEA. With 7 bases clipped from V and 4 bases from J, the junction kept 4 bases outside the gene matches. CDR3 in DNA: TGCAGCGCCGGACAGGGGAGAGAGACCCAGTACTTC. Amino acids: CSAGQGRETQYF.

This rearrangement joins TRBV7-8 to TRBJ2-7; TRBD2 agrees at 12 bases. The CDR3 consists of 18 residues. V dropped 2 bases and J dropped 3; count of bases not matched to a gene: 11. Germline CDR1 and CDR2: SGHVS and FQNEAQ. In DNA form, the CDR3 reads TGTGCCAGCAGCTTAAATGGTGTTTGGACTAGCGGGAACTACGAGCAGTACTTC. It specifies CASSLNGVWTSGNYEQYF.

The CDR3 DNA reads TGTGCCAGCACCAACGGACTAGCGGGAGCCGTCTACAATGAGCAGTTCTTC. It is translated as CASTNGLAGAVYNEQFF. The V call is TRBV25-1, the J call TRBJ2-1; 13 positions match TRBD2. This CDR3 comprises 17 residues. After removal of 7 bases from V and 3 bases from J, the junction contained 9 bases not matched to a gene. CDR1 MGHDK and CDR2 SYGVNS come from the germline V gene.

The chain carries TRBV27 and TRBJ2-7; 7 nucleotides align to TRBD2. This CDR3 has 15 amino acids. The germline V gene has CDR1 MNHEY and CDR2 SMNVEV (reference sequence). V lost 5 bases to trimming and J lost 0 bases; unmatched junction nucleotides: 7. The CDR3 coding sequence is TGTGCCAGCAGTCCAGAACTAGCGAGCTCCTACGAGCAGTACTTC. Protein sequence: CASSPELASSYEQYF.